This T cell receptor beta chain was sequenced for a study of radiation and T cells in renal cell carcinoma (dated by TCRdb to about 2020). Looking at the study overall: Samples came from a clinical trial, in which primary renal cell carcinomas received 15 Gy stereotactic body radiation therapy followed by nephrectomy 4 weeks later. A total of around 50 samples underwent TCR beta sequencing, made up of about 25 tumors and about 27 peripheral blood samples. Across all 55 or so samples, under 5,000,000 unique CDR3 nucleotide sequences encoding 2,658,974 unique CDR3 amino acid sequences were identified. What the work shows at the level of the full study, not this receptor alone: Blood repertoire dynamics were not followed beyond 4 weeks after treatment. Because the trial had a single-armed design, the trial could not examine how radiation dose or scheduling affected the TCR repertoire. In blood, the top tumor clonotypes increased between baseline and 2 weeks post-radiation and then shrank by 4 weeks, which suggests that tumor-resident clones expanded only transiently. Because pretreatment tumor biopsies were not available, the baseline intratumoral presence of clonotypes could not be determined.

TCR beta libraries were generated from genomic DNA with the immunoSEQ kit, following the manufacturer's recommendations. For library preparation, a first multiplex PCR was performed with proprietary primers, followed by a second PCR in which unique barcodes were added, and bead cleanups were performed after each round. Each sample batch included a kit-provided positive control reaction and a negative control reaction. The final libraries underwent checking on an Agilent 4200 TapeStation D1000 ScreenTape, volumetric pooling, and quantification by qPCR. Sequencing was performed on an Illumina NextSeq500 using a MidOutput 150-cycle cartridge, with 156 Read1 cycles, 15 Index1 cycles, and the kit custom primers. The pooled library was loaded at around 1.1 pM, and around 18% PhiX control was spiked in. Regarding the original processing steps: Vendor-processed data were analyzed in R, and a clonotype was defined as all T cells sharing the same CDR3 nucleotide sequence. For clone abundance analyses, frequencies were normalized to the 10,000 most abundant clones in each sample. Before analysis, public T cell clones were removed, and these numbered fewer than six per sample on average. An abundance difference of at least 32-fold between compartments was the criterion for calling clonotypes tumor-enriched or baseline blood-enriched. Clonotypes expanded or contracted between blood time points were identified with a beta-binomial differential abundance model. Similarity between tumor and blood repertoires was quantified using the Baroni-Urbani and Buser coefficient, and groups were compared with two-tailed Wilcoxon tests in R. This is the immuneACCESS table as TCRdb keeps it, with only in-frame sequences that have V and J called. A part of the clones is gone; compared with another copy, unresolved V genes explain less than half, and the rest is unexplained. V and J calls and clone size follow that table, whereas D and trimming were derived from the DNA. Within this sample are about 130,000 clones, with roughly four fifths of them counted one time only. 1.5% to 2% of the sample lies in the top ten.

Note on this clone: No cognate antigen has been identified for it. The sample holds no much larger clone one base away, and base qualities are not on file.

V was cut back by 6 bases and J by 5 bases, leaving a gap of 20 bases between them. CDR1 and CDR2, per the germline V gene, are SGHTA and FQGNSA. Spanning cysteine to phenylalanine, the CDR3 consists of 15 amino acids. The kept DNA is CDR3 alone, 45 bases in frame from the first base. Interpreted using the paper, the time point label stands for: blood 2 weeks post-SBRT. The sample's treatment or condition, from its label and the paper: 15 Gy SBRT to primary tumor, nephrectomy 4 weeks later. Serial peripheral blood from radiation-treated patients was sampled at baseline, 2 weeks and 4 weeks after SBRT to track tumor-enriched clonotypes. Renal cell carcinoma with clear cell pathology was present in all patients. The QIAamp DNA Blood Mini Kit (Qiagen) was used to prepare genomic DNA for TCR sequencing. Samples were included in the analyses only if all quality control checks were passed.

Sample: blood, taken from a patient whose treatment included radiotherapy and nephrectomy. The source is a woman aged 60 to 75 with renal cell carcinoma. Here the chain combines TRBV7-2 and TRBJ2-7; the D gene cannot be resolved reliably. The CDR3: CASRGPGTPDHEQYF. The DNA sequence reads TGTGCCAGCAGAGGACCGGGCACACCTGATCACGAGCAGTACTTC. Full variable domain (CDR3 extended with the reference TRBV7-2 and TRBJ2-7 proteins): GAGVSQSPSNKVTEKGKDVELRCDPISGHTALYWYRQSLGQGLEFLIYFQGNSAPDKSGLPSDRFSAERTGGSVSTLTIQRTQQEDSAVYLCASRGPGTPDHEQYFGPGTRLTVT.